A single sample is the source of the 27 T cell receptor beta chains below, sequenced in a study of cytomegalovirus exposure and HLA in healthy donors. With 60 Vbeta and 13 Jbeta primers, the PCR was carried out. Measured with immunoSEQ multiplex PCR; TCRdb has only the in-frame clones, and not every one. The sample contains some 130,000 clones, 79% of which appear only once. The specimen was PBMCs. The receptors here all came from a man between 40 and 49 years old in good health and CMV-seropositive.

This chain connects TRBV5-8 to TRBJ2-1, with D uncertain. V was pared by 4 bases and J by 3 bases, with 11 bases between. CDR3 length: 14 amino acids. Germline CDR1 reads SGHTS; CDR2 reads YDEGEE. CDR3 bases: TGTGCCAGCAGCCCCGACTTCCACTACAATGAGCAGTTCTTC. Amino acids: CASSPDFHYNEQFF.

The gene calls are TRBV6-1 and TRBJ2-7; D unclear. Germline V CDR1 and CDR2: MNHNS, SASEGT. The CDR3 has 15 residues. V was clipped by 3 bases and J by 2 bases, with 14 bases between them. CDR3 amino acids: CASSDITITTYEQYF. The CDR3 region has the DNA TGTGCCAGCAGTGACATCACCATCACTACCTACGAGCAGTACTTC.

The chain has TRBV7-9 and TRBJ2-7; a weak D match, TRBD2 (6 bases). The CDR3 totals 14 residues. In germline, CDR1 is SEHNR, CDR2 FQNEAQ (reference sequence). V was trimmed by 4 bases and J by 1 base, leaving 11 bases between them. CDR3 DNA: TGTGCCAGCAGCTGGGGAGGAGGTTCCTACGAGCAGTACTTC. This sequence encodes CASSWGGGSYEQYF.

This chain joins TRBV28 and TRBJ2-7; 10 bases map to TRBD1. The J segment lost 9 bases and the V segment lost 6 bases, leaving 8 bases of the junction unmatched. Germline CDR1 is MDHEN and CDR2 is SYDVKM. The CDR3 extends over 13 amino acids. CDR3 region: CASRGTGAVGQYF. The CDR3 region has the DNA TGTGCCAGCAGGGGGACAGGGGCTGTCGGGCAGTACTTC.

This clone has just one count. The gene calls are TRBV27 and TRBJ2-1; 9 nucleotides align to TRBD2. The CDR3 runs to 16 residues. Trimming removed 6 bases from V and 5 bases from J; junction bases left unmatched: 11. Germline-derived CDR1 and CDR2 are MNHEY and SMNVEV (reference sequence). In DNA form, the CDR3 reads TGTGCCAGCAGCCTCGGGGTTGCTAGCGGGAACAATGAGCAGTTCTTC. It specifies CASSLGVASGNNEQFF.

This chain joins TRBV6-5 and TRBJ1-4, with D perhaps TRBD1 (5 bases). Per the germline V gene, CDR1 is MNHEY and CDR2 is SVGAGI. This CDR3 has 15 amino acids. The V and J ends lost 6 bases and 2 bases respectively, with 13 bases between them. The CDR3 spells CASSPMTATNEKLFF. The DNA for the CDR3 is TGTGCCAGCAGCCCAATGACAGCGACTAATGAAAAACTGTTTTTT.

V gene TRBV30 combines with J gene TRBJ2-4; D unclear. This CDR3 spans 14 amino acids. The germline V gene has CDR1 GTSNPN and CDR2 SVGIG (reference sequence). V dropped 5 bases and J dropped 0 bases, with 11 bases sitting between them. The CDR3 region has the DNA TGTGCCTGGGAAGGCGGCTTAGCCAAAAACATTCAGTACTTC. This translates into CAWEGGLAKNIQYF. Using reference TRBV30 and TRBJ2-4 for the parts outside the CDR3, the full variable domain is SQTIHQWPATLVQPVGSPLSLECTVEGTSNPNLYWYRQAAGRGLQLLFYSVGIGQISSEVPQNLSASRPQDRQFILSSKKLLLSDSGFYLCAWEGGLAKNIQYFGAGTRLSVL.

V usage is TRBV5-1 and J usage is TRBJ2-5; 10 bases are shared with TRBD2. The germline V gene has CDR1 SGHRS and CDR2 YFSETQ. Losses at the gene ends were 0 bases for V and 2 bases for J; bases not matched to a gene: 10. CDR3 length: 18 residues. As DNA, the CDR3 is TGCGCCAGCAGCTTGGGGGCTAGCGGGAGCAGGGCGCAAGAGACCCAGTACTTC. Its translation is CASSLGASGSRAQETQYF.

This clone was picked up one time. The genes are TRBV5-1 and TRBJ1-2, with TRBD1 matching over 7 bases. After removal of 0 bases from V and 8 bases from J, the junction contained 7 bases not matched to a gene. The germline V gene encodes CDR1 SGHRS and CDR2 YFSETQ. CDR3 size: 14 residues. The chain's CDR3 is CASSLARGLGGYTF. CDR3 bases: TGCGCCAGCAGCTTGGCCAGGGGGTTGGGCGGCTACACCTTC.

V gene TRBV18 combines with J gene TRBJ1-5, with 11 positions matching TRBD1. Germline loops: CDR1 KGHSH, CDR2 LQKENI. V lost 3 bases, J lost 4 bases, and 5 bases stayed unmatched. CDR3 length: 16 residues. CDR3 protein: CASSPRTGGRNQPQHF. In nucleotides, the CDR3 is TGTGCCAGCTCACCCAGGACAGGGGGCAGGAATCAGCCCCAGCATTTT.

V and J are TRBV28 and TRBJ1-3, with 9 bases that match TRBD1. The V segment lost 4 bases and the J segment 0 bases; nucleotides outside the gene matches: 4. The CDR3 is made up of 16 amino acids. The germline V gene has CDR1 MDHEN and CDR2 SYDVKM. The CDR3 DNA follows: TGTGCCAGCAGTTCCCCGGGACAGGGCTCTGGAAACACCATATATTTT. Translation gives CASSSPGQGSGNTIYF.

The chain recombines TRBV7-9 with TRBJ2-7; TRBD2 is a possible D gene (5 bases). V dropped 1 base and J dropped 6 bases, with 16 bases sitting between them. The CDR3 is 15 amino acids. Germline values: CDR1 SEHNR, CDR2 FQNEAQ (reference sequence). The DNA of the CDR3 is TGTGCCAGCAGCTTAGGGGTTGGGAGTCGGAGCGAGCAGTACTTC. Protein: CASSLGVGSRSEQYF.

The J gene is TRBJ1-1, the V gene TRBV28, with 7 bases aligning to TRBD1. The CDR3 spans 12 residues. The germline gives CDR1 MDHEN, CDR2 SYDVKM. V shed 10 bases, J shed 7 bases, and the junction held 9 bases outside the gene matches. The CDR3 sequence: CAITGDGGEAFF. The CDR3 DNA sequence: TGTGCCATCACAGGGGATGGCGGTGAAGCTTTCTTT.

The chain recombines TRBV10-2 with TRBJ2-3; unclear D gene. Per the germline V gene, CDR1 is WSHSY and CDR2 is SAAADI. Trimming took off 10 bases at V and 0 bases at J, with 11 bases between the two ends. This CDR3 region has 13 residues. The CDR3 region is CATEAKSTDTQYF. In DNA form, the CDR3 reads TGCGCCACCGAGGCTAAAAGCACAGATACGCAGTATTTT.

The chain joins TRBV7-9 to TRBJ2-3; D remains ambiguous. Germline V CDR1 and CDR2: SEHNR, FQNEAQ (reference sequence). This CDR3 has 13 residues. The V end lost 5 bases, the J end lost 0 bases, and 6 bases lay between the germline ends. The CDR3 loop reads CASSPTSTDTQYF. Here the CDR3 DNA reads TGTGCCAGCAGCCCGACTAGCACAGATACGCAGTATTTT.

The chain combines TRBV9 with TRBJ2-3, with 7 bases lining up with TRBD1. CDR1 is SGDLS and CDR2 is YYNGEE in the germline V gene. J lost 1 base, V lost 2 bases, and 4 bases had no gene match. The CDR3 consists of 15 residues. The CDR3 loop reads CASSVRTGGTDTQYF. Written as DNA, the CDR3 is TGTGCCAGCAGCGTTAGAACAGGGGGCACAGATACGCAGTATTTT.

The chain uses TRBV7-9 and TRBJ1-3; D unresolved. Per the germline V gene, CDR1 is SEHNR and CDR2 is FQNEAQ (reference sequence). CDR3 length equals 15 residues. V lost 4 bases to trimming and J lost 0 bases, with 10 bases between them. This CDR3 reads CASSSNYYSGNTIYF. DNA of the CDR3: TGTGCCAGCAGCTCCAATTACTACTCTGGAAACACCATATATTTT.

The V gene is TRBV7-3, the J gene TRBJ2-7, with 15 bases lining up with TRBD2. The V gene's germline CDR1 is SGHTA and CDR2 FQGTGA. V lost 5 bases and J lost 7; bases outside the gene matches: 6. There are 15 residues in the CDR3. The DNA of the CDR3 is TGTGCCAGCAGCGCAGGGACTAGCGGGAGGAGTGAGCAGTACTTC. As protein: CASSAGTSGRSEQYF.

This clone was seen only a few times. The chain couples TRBV6-6 to TRBJ2-1; TRBD1 aligns across 9 bases. V shed 6 bases, J shed 6 bases, and the junction held 6 bases outside the gene matches. The CDR3 has 14 residues. Germline assignment: CDR1 MNHNY and CDR2 SVGAGI (reference sequence). The CDR3 sequence is CASRPGQGFNEQFF. The DNA for the CDR3 is TGTGCCAGCAGGCCGGGACAGGGTTTCAATGAGCAGTTCTTC.

This sequence joins TRBV7-2 and TRBJ2-1; D is possibly TRBD2 (6 bases). Germline CDR1 SGHTA, CDR2 FQGNSA. The V gene lost 2 bases and the J gene lost 3 bases, with 8 bases spanning the gap. This CDR3 region has 14 residues. The CDR3 region has the DNA TGTGCCAGCAGCTTACGGGAGAGCTACAATGAGCAGTTCTTC. Protein sequence: CASSLRESYNEQFF. The full variable domain, its missing parts supplied by reference TRBV7-2 and TRBJ2-1, is GAGVSQSPSNKVTEKGKDVELRCDPISGHTALYWYRQSLGQGLEFLIYFQGNSAPDKSGLPSDRFSAERTGGSVSTLTIQRTQQEDSAVYLCASSLRESYNEQFFGPGTRLTVL.

V and J are TRBV21-1 and TRBJ1-4. TRBV21-1 is listed as a pseudogene. The CDR3 extends over 15 amino acids. CDR3 sequence: CASSKIFATNEKLFF. CDR3 nucleotide sequence: TGTGCCAGCAGCAAAATATTTGCAACTAATGAAAAACTGTTTTTT.

The chain links TRBV27 to TRBJ1-2; TRBD1 matches at 10 bases. From germline, CDR1 is MNHEY and CDR2 SMNVEV (reference sequence). The trim removed 4 bases at V and 8 bases at J, leaving 10 bases unmatched. The CDR3 loop spans 15 amino acids. The CDR3 spells CASSSTGGTRRGYTF. DNA of the CDR3: TGTGCCAGCAGTTCGACAGGGGGCACGCGAAGGGGCTACACCTTC.

CDR3 amino acids: CASSHLVARQVVNEQFF. In DNA form, the CDR3 reads TGCGCCAGCAGCCATTTGGTTGCAAGACAGGTGGTAAATGAGCAGTTCTTC. This chain uses TRBV4-1 with TRBJ2-1; the D gene is possibly TRBD1 (6 bases). The germline V and J ends were trimmed by 3 bases and 7 bases, with 22 bases remaining between them. Germline-derived CDR1 and CDR2 are MGHRA and YSYEKL. The CDR3 contains 17 residues.

Concerning this clone itself: This may be a read error, as it is one base from a much larger clone. In DNA form, the CDR3 reads TGTGCCAGCAGCCCTAGCGGGAGCACAGATACGCAGTATTTT. This gives the protein CASSPSGSTDTQYF. The chain uses TRBV11-3 and TRBJ2-3, with TRBD2 matching 8 bases. The length of the CDR3 is 14 residues. V gave up 5 bases and J gave up 0 bases; unmatched junction bases: 1. Germline V gives CDR1 SGHNT, CDR2 YENEEA.

Comment on this clone: The junction does not match germline at one end; this may be a read error. This chain uses TRBV10-2 with TRBJ2-2, with 9 nucleotides matching TRBD2. CDR3 size: 15 residues. CDR1 WSHSY and CDR2 SAAADI come from the germline V gene. The CDR3: CTSCLAGEGTGELFF. The CDR3 region has the DNA TGCACCAGCTGTTTAGCGGGAGAGGGTACCGGGGAGCTGTTTTTT.

The chain couples TRBV27 to TRBJ1-1; D is unresolved. V lost 1 base and J lost 4, with 7 bases in between. The length of the CDR3 is 13 residues. Germline loops: CDR1 MNHEY, CDR2 SMNVEV (reference sequence). CDR3: CASSLLAVTEAFF. In DNA, the CDR3 is TGTGCCAGCAGTTTATTGGCGGTCACTGAAGCTTTCTTT.

This chain joins TRBV7-8 and TRBJ2-7; TRBD1 aligns across 8 bases. This CDR3 is built from 14 residues. The trim removed 3 bases at V and 7 bases at J, leaving 8 bases unmatched. Germline CDR1 SGHVS, CDR2 FQNEAQ. CDR3 coding DNA: TGTGCCAGCAGCTTTCCAGGGGGCCTGGGAGAGCAGTACTTC. Translation gives CASSFPGGLGEQYF.